This T cell receptor beta chain was obtained from a study of blood T cell repertoires in COVID-19. The wider study: COVID-19 samples collected from the United States, Italy and Spain covered acute and convalescent phases. PBMCs, B-cell-depleted T cells, or T cells were the source of the cDNA or gDNA that made up the material.

Per the original data handling: Nucleated cell number was recorded as an estimate derived from reference gene primer amplification. TCRdb's copy holds only in-frame clones and misses some; the assay was immunoSEQ multiplex PCR. For V, J and clone size, that table is used; D and trimming come from the DNA. Seen here are about 87,000 clones, about 85% observed once, and the top ten hold approximately 2.8%. Followed over time, Seattle patients had been enrolled while infection was active. The CDR3 contains 13 residues. Trimming pared 5 bases from V and 6 bases from J, leaving 13 bases between. The sequenced sample was peripheral blood. The V gene is TRBV12-3 or TRBV12-4, the J gene TRBJ1-2; possibly TRBD1 for D (5 bases). This receptor was obtained from an elderly woman with COVID-19, enrolled during active disease. Written as DNA, the CDR3 is TGTGCCAGCAGTCCCCCGGGGGGGGATGGCTACACCTTC. Residues: CASSPPGGDGYTF.